One and the same sample provided the 17 T cell receptor beta chains below, sequenced in a study of blood T cell repertoires in COVID-19. Assay: immunoSEQ multiplex PCR; the TCRdb copy retains only in-frame clones and omits some. The sample has about 190,000 clones; less than 90% are singletons. The sample was peripheral blood. These receptors were taken from a man aged 25 to 40 with acute or convalescent COVID-19.

V and J are TRBV28 and TRBJ1-1, with D possibly being TRBD1 (6 bases). Germline values: CDR1 MDHEN, CDR2 SYDVKM. This CDR3 is 13 amino acids long. V lost 6 bases and J lost 9, with 17 bases in between. The CDR3 sequence: CASSTPGESKAFF. The DNA for the CDR3 is TGTGCCAGCAGCACCCCAGGGGAGTCCAAAGCTTTCTTT.

As DNA, the CDR3 is TGTGCCAGCAGCCTGAAAGCGGGGGGCAACACCGGGGAGCTGTTTTTT. Protein product: CASSLKAGGNTGELFF. The rearrangement joins TRBV9 to TRBJ2-2, with 9 bases that match TRBD2. The V gene's germline CDR1 is SGDLS and CDR2 YYNGEE. This CDR3 region has 16 residues. J gave up 2 bases and V 4 bases, and 6 bases lay outside the gene matches.

For the CDR3, the DNA is TGCGCCAGCAGGGTATCCGGGACTAGCGGAAGGGGTGAGCAGTTCTTC. Amino acids: CASRVSGTSGRGEQFF. This chain joins TRBV5-1 and TRBJ2-1; 11 bases are a match to TRBD2. V was pared by 5 bases and J by 9 bases, with 13 bases of the junction left unmatched. CDR1 and CDR2 (germline): SGHRS, YFSETQ. The CDR3 consists of 16 residues.

The CDR3 spells CASSSNPGLAGGDSTDTQYF. DNA of the CDR3: TGTGCCAGCAGTTCAAACCCGGGACTAGCGGGGGGGGATAGCACAGATACGCAGTATTTT. The rearrangement uses TRBV28 and TRBJ2-3, with 16 bases fitting TRBD2. CDR3 length: 20 residues. CDR1 and CDR2 from the germline V gene are MDHEN and SYDVKM. V trimming: 4 bases; J trimming: 0 bases; junction bases outside the gene matches: 10.

CDR3 in DNA: TGTGCCAGCAGCCCCAGGGACAGGGTGGGCTCCTACGAGCAGTACTTC. This gives the protein CASSPRDRVGSYEQYF. The V gene is TRBV7-9, the J gene TRBJ2-7, with 9 positions matching TRBD1. V lost 5 bases to trimming and J lost 0 bases; unmatched junction nucleotides: 8. Germline CDR1 and CDR2: SEHNR and FQNEAQ (reference sequence). The CDR3 is 16 residues long.

J is TRBJ2-7 and V is TRBV28; 11 nucleotides line up with TRBD2. The germline gives CDR1 MDHEN, CDR2 SYDVKM. With V trimmed by 4 bases and J by 4 bases, 3 bases remained unmatched. This CDR3 comprises 14 residues. The CDR3 here is CASSWGLAAYEQYF. CDR3 DNA sequence: TGTGCCAGCAGTTGGGGACTAGCGGCGTACGAGCAGTACTTC.

The gene calls are TRBV7-6 and TRBJ2-1; TRBD2 agrees at 9 bases. In germline, CDR1 is SGHVS, CDR2 FNYEAQ. The CDR3 has 15 residues. Trimming took 4 bases from V and 6 from J; bases not matched to a gene: 7. This chain's CDR3 is CASSSRFSGGNEQFF. The CDR3 nucleotides read TGTGCCAGCAGCTCCCGATTTAGCGGGGGCAATGAGCAGTTCTTC. The whole variable domain, filled in from reference TRBV7-6 and TRBJ2-1, reads GAGVSQSPRYKVTKRGQDVALRCDPISGHVSLYWYRQALGQGPEFLTYFNYEAQQDKSGLPNDRFSAERPEGSISTLTIQRTEQRDSAMYRCASSSRFSGGNEQFFGPGTRLTVL.

The chain employs TRBV9 and TRBJ1-6, with D maybe TRBD1 (5 bases). Germline assignment: CDR1 SGDLS and CDR2 YYNGEE. V was cut by 4 bases and J by 13 bases, with 12 bases left in between. The CDR3 is 12 amino acids. The chain's CDR3 is CASSPRGGPLHF. For the CDR3, the DNA is TGTGCCAGCAGCCCCCGCGGGGGGCCCCTCCACTTT.

This rearrangement joins TRBV2 to TRBJ1-2; a weak D match, TRBD1 (5 bases). This CDR3 has 13 amino acids. Germline V lookup: CDR1 SNHLY, CDR2 FYNNEI. The V and J ends lost 2 bases and 4 bases respectively, with 8 bases between them. This CDR3 is CASSERQIYGYTF. In DNA form, the CDR3 reads TGTGCCAGCAGTGAAAGACAGATCTATGGCTACACCTTC.

The J gene is TRBJ1-1, the V gene TRBV13; 8 positions match TRBD1. The CDR3 has 16 residues. Trimming cost V 2 bases and J 6 bases; bases outside gene matches: 11. Germline CDR1 is PRHDT and CDR2 is FYEKMQ (reference sequence). This CDR3 reads CASSLLRGLSRAEAFF. The CDR3 coding sequence is TGTGCCAGCAGCTTACTCAGGGGGCTAAGTCGGGCTGAAGCTTTCTTT.

The chain uses TRBV28 and TRBJ2-1, with TRBD2 matching 9 bases. J lost 8 bases, V lost 10 bases, and 12 bases had no gene match. Germline lookup yields CDR1 MDHEN and CDR2 SYDVKM. The CDR3 is made up of 14 amino acids. CDR3 in amino acids: CATQSGGLRDEQFF. The CDR3 nucleotides read TGTGCCACTCAAAGCGGGGGGCTGAGGGATGAGCAGTTCTTC.

This chain connects TRBV7-3 to TRBJ2-1; TRBD2 aligns across 10 bases. The V gene's germline CDR1 is SGHTA and CDR2 FQGTGA. V gave up 4 bases and J gave up 2 bases; unmatched junction bases: 2. The CDR3 consists of 15 residues. The CDR3 sequence: CASSSSGGAYNEQFF. CDR3 bases: TGTGCCAGCAGCTCAAGCGGGGGGGCCTACAATGAGCAGTTCTTC.

The chain uses TRBV5-4 and TRBJ2-7; D unclear. The CDR3 covers 13 residues. CDR1 and CDR2 from the germline V gene are SGHNT and YYREEE (reference sequence). The V end was cut by 2 bases, the J end by 8 bases, with 14 bases between. CDR3 protein: CASSFLSGQQQYF. The CDR3, as DNA: TGTGCCAGCAGCTTCCTTTCGGGTCAACAGCAGTACTTC.

The rearrangement links TRBV5-1 to TRBJ1-1; D perhaps matches TRBD1 (5 bases). CDR1 is SGHRS and CDR2 is YFSETQ in the germline V gene. The CDR3 is 16 residues long. V lost 4 bases and J 0 bases, leaving 16 bases between the germline ends. For the CDR3, the DNA is TGCGCCAGCAGCATCTCCCACAGGATTATGAACACTGAAGCTTTCTTT. Its protein is CASSISHRIMNTEAFF.

The chain employs TRBV7-6 and TRBJ2-3, with D tentatively TRBD2 (6 bases). Trimming took 2 bases from V and 4 from J, leaving 10 bases between them. From germline, CDR1 is SGHVS and CDR2 FNYEAQ. This CDR3 is 14 amino acids long. The CDR3: CASSLRGVADTQYF. CDR3 coding DNA: TGTGCCAGCAGCTTACGCGGGGTGGCAGATACGCAGTATTTT.

This chain joins TRBV4-2 and TRBJ2-7; 12 nucleotides match TRBD2. The CDR3 has 16 residues. V was pared by 4 bases and J by 7 bases, with 11 bases of the junction left unmatched. In germline, CDR1 is LGHNA, CDR2 YNFKEQ. The DNA of the CDR3 is TGTGCCAGCAGCCCCGCCATGACTAGCGGGGGAAGAGAGCAGTACTTC. It translates to CASSPAMTSGGREQYF.

The V call is TRBV6-4, the J call TRBJ1-4; 8 nucleotides line up with TRBD1. The CDR3 length is 14 residues. Germline loops: CDR1 MRHNA, CDR2 SNTAGT. V lost 7 bases, J lost 9 bases, and 10 bases stayed unmatched. The CDR3: CASNTQGAGKKLFF. In DNA form, the CDR3 reads TGTGCCAGCAACACCCAGGGGGCAGGGAAAAAACTGTTTTTT.